This TCR beta chain was identified during a study of identical twins. The CDR3 contains 12 residues. CDR1 and CDR2 from the germline V gene are SGHRS and YFSETQ. Trimming stripped 4 bases from V and 5 bases from J, with 7 bases between. In its sample, this clonotype was seen many times. Its matching antigen is unknown. Study-wide points: Recombination models fit unrelated individuals' TCR alpha sharing but underestimated twins'. Interpretation of the results relied on cross-sectional statistical analysis and not on following the same donors.

From the 5' RACE reads, TCRdb called clonotypes with MiXCR, one entry per CDR3 protein. The sample consists of about 660,000 distinct CDR3 sequences, over 8.5% of them appearing once. These same data were also listed under a study on yellow fever vaccine responses in identical twins. As that report states: Twins showed a vaccine T cell response that reportedly seemed partly convergent, partly personalized.

The receptor was derived from a young woman in good health. This sequence joins TRBV5-1 and TRBJ2-1; D is ambiguous. What was sequenced was PBMCs. CDR3 DNA sequence: TGCGCCAGCAGCGCAGGCAACAATGAGCAGTTCTTC. It is translated as CASSAGNNEQFF.